This TCR beta chain was observed in a study of spatial heterogeneity in lung cancer. Study information: Sequencing consistently turned up more beta-chain sequences than alpha-chain sequences. There were, on average, more than 9.5 raw-read appearances for each unique TCR and UMI combination. Study results and caveats: The appearance of ubiquitous expanded tumor TCRs in blood was greater at resection than follow-up.

This clonotype was detected ten times or more. Its antigen is still unknown. Regarding time point: blood at routine non-recurrence follow-up after resection. CDR1 is ENHRY, CDR2 SYGVKD, per germline. V shed 10 bases and J 3 bases; nucleotides not matched to a gene: 7. The CDR3 consists of 14 residues. On each TCR cDNA molecule, a unique molecular identifier was present. TCRdb re-called the 5' RACE reads with MiXCR, one entry per CDR3 protein. Here the sample spans tens of thousands of distinct CDR3 sequences, approximately 19% being singletons. The receptor comes from a male donor with early-stage non-small cell lung cancer. The rearrangement joins TRBV10-3 to TRBJ2-3; TRBD2 matches 10 bases. Sequences were derived from PBMCs, sampled at follow-up. Here the CDR3 reads CATANSGRTDTQYF. In nucleotides, the CDR3 is TGTGCCACCGCTAATAGCGGGAGGACAGATACGCAGTATTTT.